This T cell receptor (beta chain) was captured by sequencing in a study of blood T cell repertoires in COVID-19 (dated by TCRdb to about 2020). Regarding the research as a whole: The collaborator samples originated in the United States, Italy and Spain and spanned the acute and convalescent phases of COVID-19. Nearly every sample came with metadata listing a de-identified subject ID, COVID-19 status, age in years and sex. A freely available public database, intended as a resource for researchers studying the immune response to SARS-CoV-2, is where the repertoires were released. HLA class I and class II types, where available, came from metadata supplied by the sample provider rather than from assay-based typing. Subjects who had been exposed to COVID-19, were actively infected with it, or had recovered from it provided the deeply sampled blood TCRbeta repertoires that made up the dataset. Samples came from the ongoing ImmuneRACE study (first 160 participants) plus 1,254 subjects from 6 global collaborators. The prospective study material was composed of cDNA or gDNA derived from T cells, B-cell-depleted T cells, or PBMCs.

Cut back by 5 bases and 7 bases, the V and J ends lie 8 bases apart. The CDR3 covers 12 residues, taking in both the cysteine and the phenylalanine. The sequence is cut down to CDR3 DNA, 36 bases in frame from base 1. The germline V gene sets CDR1 to SNHLY and CDR2 to FYNNEI. The collaborating institutions used their own protocols to collect whole blood in K2EDTA tubes. For TCRbeta analysis, collaborators shipped samples as frozen whole blood, isolated PBMCs, or DNA extracted from either of those sample types. As to this clone: Its recognized antigen is unknown. Qualities for individual bases were not recorded, and no much larger clone is one base off.

TCRbeta CDR3 regions were amplified from genomic DNA by means of the immunoSEQ Assay, a bias-controlled multiplex PCR. Turning to the authors' computational methods: Nucleated cell counts per sample were estimated from amplification of reference gene primers within the assay. To quantify the absolute abundance of each unique TCRbeta CDR3 rearrangement, sequence reads were collapsed and filtered. For each sample, productive Simpson clonality was calculated by taking the square root of Simpson's diversity index across productive rearrangements. TCRdb's version of the immuneACCESS table is confined to in-frame rearrangements and falls short of the full clone set. An unresolved V gene accounts for under half of the shortfall where checked; the remainder is of unknown origin. V and J calls and clone size are those listed in that table; D and trimming were worked out from the DNA. The sample table holds some 99,000 clones, of which roughly 82% were seen once. The ten largest clonotypes hold around 8% of the sample.

General study outcomes and caveats: The quantity of clinical and demographic metadata differed by source and by participant and was supplied without curation.

The sequencing input was peripheral blood. This receptor was obtained from a woman of 80 years or more with active or convalescent COVID-19. This receptor chain uses TRBV2 and TRBJ1-4, with a weak D call of TRBD1 (5 bases match). CDR3 reads: CASSRGIEKLFF. The nucleotides are TGTGCCAGCAGTCGGGGGATTGAAAAACTGTTTTTT.